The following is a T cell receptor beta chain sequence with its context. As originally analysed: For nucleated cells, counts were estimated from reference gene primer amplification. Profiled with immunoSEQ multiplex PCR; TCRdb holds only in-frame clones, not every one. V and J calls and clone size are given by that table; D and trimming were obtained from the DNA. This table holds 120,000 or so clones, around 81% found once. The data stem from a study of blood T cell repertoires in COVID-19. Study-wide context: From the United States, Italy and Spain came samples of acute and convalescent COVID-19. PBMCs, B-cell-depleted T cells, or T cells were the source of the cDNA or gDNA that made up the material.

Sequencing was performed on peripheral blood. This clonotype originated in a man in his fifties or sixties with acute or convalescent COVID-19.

The CDR3 coding sequence is TGTGCCAGCAGTTCCACAGGGACAGGGGGGAGTCAGCCCCAGCATTTT. This gives the protein CASSSTGTGGSQPQHF. The rearrangement links TRBV6-5 to TRBJ1-5; 11 nucleotides match TRBD1. Germline values: CDR1 MNHEY, CDR2 SVGAGI. The CDR3 contains 16 residues. V was clipped by 4 bases and J by 6 bases; unmatched bases: 8.